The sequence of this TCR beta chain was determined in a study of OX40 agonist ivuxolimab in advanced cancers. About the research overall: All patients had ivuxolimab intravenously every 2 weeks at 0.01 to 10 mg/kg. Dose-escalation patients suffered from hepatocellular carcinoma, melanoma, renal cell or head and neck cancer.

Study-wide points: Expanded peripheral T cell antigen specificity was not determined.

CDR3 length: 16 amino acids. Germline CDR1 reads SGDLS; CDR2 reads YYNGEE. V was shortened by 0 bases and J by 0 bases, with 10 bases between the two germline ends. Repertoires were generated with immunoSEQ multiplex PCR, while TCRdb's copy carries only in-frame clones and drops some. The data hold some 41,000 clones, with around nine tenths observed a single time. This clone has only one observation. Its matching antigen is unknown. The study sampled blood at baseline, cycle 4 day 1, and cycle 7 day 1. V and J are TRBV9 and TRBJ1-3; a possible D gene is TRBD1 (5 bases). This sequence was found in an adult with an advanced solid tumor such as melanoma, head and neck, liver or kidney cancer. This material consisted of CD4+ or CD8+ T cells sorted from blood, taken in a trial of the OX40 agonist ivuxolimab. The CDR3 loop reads CASSVAGGDSGNTIYF. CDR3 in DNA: TGTGCCAGCAGCGTAGCTGGGGGGGACTCTGGAAACACCATATATTTT.